Given below is one TCR beta chain in context. This receptor's antigen is unknown. Base qualities were left out, and no much larger clone turns up one base away. The cohort consisted of approximately 670 healthy bone marrow donors. At the time of sampling, every cohort member was nominally healthy, though immune exposures that went unrecorded were likely present. The donor tested CMV seronegative and was one of the 352 seronegative cohort members. Each donor provided a peripheral blood sample, and peripheral blood mononuclear cells were used for TCR beta sequencing. Genomic DNA extraction from the blood cell samples was performed with the Qiagen DNeasy Blood Extraction Kit. Preparation of the library involved the immunoSEQ multiplex PCR assay. For the multiplex PCR, a mixture combining 60 forward primers for TCR Vbeta segments and 13 reverse primers for TCR Jbeta segments was used. A multiplex PCR assay on genomic DNA amplified the CDR3 region of rearranged TCR beta genes. Amplified TCR beta libraries were sequenced as 87-base-pair reads on the Illumina HiSeq System. In the source study's methods: A later analysis tallied approximately 87 million unique TCR beta chains across the 666 repertoires, and some 10 million of those chains were shared by two or more donors. Raw reads were error-corrected and collapsed into unique sequences with a nearest-neighbor algorithm that merged closely related sequences to remove PCR and sequencing errors. CDR3 sequences were aligned to IMGT reference sequences to assign V, D and J gene segments. For a sequence to be retained, at least a six-nucleotide match to both a V gene segment and a J gene segment was required. Rearrangements were classified as productive when the CDR3 lacked stop codons and remained in frame with V and J, and all other rearrangements were classified as non-productive. CDR3 was defined by IMGT convention, running from the second conserved V-encoded cysteine to the conserved J-encoded phenylalanine. The earlier analysis of approximately 500 of the donors excluded sequences that lacked an unambiguous match to a single V gene segment. An earlier analysis of 587 of the donors classified V segments as functional when productive rearrangements were above 56.7% and as segregating when the standard deviation between donors was above 5%. A statistical classification framework was developed to diagnose cytomegalovirus status using the catalog of TCR beta chain sequences. In a later analysis, V and J genes were assigned by comparing TCR nucleotide sequences against IMGT/GENE-DB human TR gene sequences. Using the TCRdist pipeline, a later analysis assigned CDR3 sequences along with most-parsimonious VDJ recombination scenarios. A later analysis defined each TCR beta chain by its CDR3 amino acid sequence plus V-gene family, and excluded reads lacking a unique V-gene family. To address suspected cross-contamination and a sequencing artifact, a later analysis removed some 620 highly shared, low-generation-probability nucleotide sequences. In a later analysis, a clonal expansion index was calculated for each public chain from normalized within-repertoire ranks of inferred template counts. In a later analysis, generation probabilities were computed using a VDJ recombination model fitted to out-of-frame rearrangements, and the results were checked against IGoR. In a later analysis, TCR-TCR, TCR-HLA and TCR-CMV co-occurrence was scored with hypergeometric tests, and a repertoire-size bias correction was applied to TCR pairs. In a later analysis, false discovery rates were estimated by permuting HLA or CMV assignments 20 times. A later analysis grouped co-occurring TCRs with DBSCAN, adding TCRdist sequence similarity when clustering within HLA-allele-positive subsets. Repertoires with fewer than 30,000 or more than 120,000 public chains were left out of co-occurrence clustering, as were five repertoires with anomalous nucleotide sharing. The table comes from immuneACCESS by way of TCRdb, which keeps in-frame sequences with V and J called. Part of the clones is missing from these tables; in studies checked, under half for an unresolved V gene and the rest for unknown reasons. Clone size and the V and J calls come from that table; the DNA yielded D and trimming. The sample contains about 43,000 clones, 60% to 80% of them found a single time. 1.4% of the sample is held by the ten biggest clonotypes.

These data are taken from a study of cytomegalovirus exposure and HLA in healthy donors (dated 2017 in TCRdb). Study-level background: An earlier analysis of some 550 of the donors reported about 250 Gb of sequence data and 100 million to 140 million unique TCR beta sequences from about 180 million T cells. The study was designed to test whether signatures of past pathogen exposure could be identified by cataloging public T cell receptors. In the later analysis, no new phenotypic data were used to find candidate immune exposures; instead, reliance was placed on TCR beta sequences and their occurrence across donors. HLA typing included class I and class II loci at four-digit resolution. Genome-wide SNP genotypes for about 65% of the roughly 700 donors were used in a later genetic analysis, which treated that subset as a discovery cohort. All discovery cohort repertoires had been generated on a single sequencing platform. To study patterns of TCR occurrence, a later analysis re-analyzed previously published TCR beta repertoires from 666 donors and added high-resolution HLA genotyping. The number of typed donors differed by locus: about 620-630 for A, B, C, DRB1 and DQB1; 500 to 550 for DQA1; around 580 for DPA1; and 450 to 480 for DPB1. In addition to the first cohort of around 670 subjects, a separate validation cohort of 100 to 150 different subjects was used. Alongside the repertoire data, information on donor age, sex, ethnicity and CMV serostatus was compiled. Using immunosequencing, the study profiled T cell repertoires from about 610 subjects and related those repertoires to cytomegalovirus serostatus. An early release that covered around 590 HLA-typed donors contained around 330 gigabases of sequencing data and around 80 million unique TCR sequences. To decide whether each TCR beta V gene segment behaved as functional or pseudogenic, an earlier analysis of some 600 of the donors relied on high-throughput TCR beta sequencing. Among a few hundred genotyped donors of the cohort, an average of about 240,000 unique TCR beta nucleotide sequences were sequenced per donor, about a sixth of them non-productive. A handful of DR-DQ haplotypes were handled as single units for association and clustering because linkage in the cohort was strong. Among the approximately 400 genotyped donors, approximately 81% belonged to the genetic ancestry cluster associated with self-reported Caucasian donors. To predict cytomegalovirus infection status, the study combined high-throughput TCR immunosequencing, statistical association of individual TCRs with disease status, and machine learning.

Findings and caveats that apply to the study as a whole: CMV serostatus was the only immune exposure information available for the cohort. Compared with the roughly 600-donor mean, donors in an Asian-associated ancestry cluster had fewer N-insertions in productive TCRs, according to a later genetic analysis. The classifier was reported to diagnose cytomegalovirus status with high specificity and sensitivity in both the original cohort and the validation cohort. Some IMGT-functional V segments, including TRBV6-2 and TRBV6-3, could not be told apart with the 87-base-pair reads, so those segments were excluded. The study listed 150 to 200 TCR beta chains as associated with cytomegalovirus. A further reported finding was that TCR beta sequences accurately predicted the HLA-A and HLA-B alleles for most subjects in the first cohort. When HLA alleles, especially DR and DQ, strongly co-occurred, attributing TCR associations to individual alleles was difficult. A later analysis associated some 17,000 TCR beta sequences with specific HLA alleles at a false discovery rate of 0.05. Linkage disequilibrium might explain the correlated functional status among segregating V segments, but an unknown experimental factor could not be excluded. An association between a missense DCLRE1C variant and V-gene and J-gene trimming of TCR beta chains was found in a later genetic analysis and replicated in an independent cohort. Sequencing depth was assumed to be roughly uniform across donors in the presence/absence analyses, though that assumption may not hold. In a later analysis, TCR association rates were found to vary across HLA loci, with the most associated TCRs seen for DRB1 alleles and the fewest for HLA-C alleles. The authors suggested that the approach could potentially be generalized to other disease states and immunological phenotypes. While some public TCRs were present in many individuals, most TCR sequences turned up only very rarely across donors. An earlier analysis of roughly 570 of the donors showed that most TCR beta V segments appeared in productive rearrangements either about 87% or about 30% of the time, which broadly matched IMGT annotations. Only TCR beta chains were sequenced in this cohort, and the absence of alpha or paired-chain data limited detectable features. In a later analysis, several top co-occurrence clusters were reported to appear linked to parvovirus B19, influenza, CMV and Epstein-Barr virus. In a later analysis, most CMV-associated TCR beta chains were found to appear HLA-restricted, with HLA associations seemingly driven largely by CMV exposure. A cluster of highly shared sequence variants was judged likely to represent a technical artifact of the sequencing pipeline. Compared with equally common non-associated chains, HLA-associated TCR beta chains in a later analysis were more clonally expanded and had lower generation probabilities. Because counts were too low, approximately 18 rarely observed V segments, including chromosome 9 orphons, were excluded from the earlier analysis of 587 of the donors. Because HLA typing was missing for some donors at each locus, association tests included only the typed subset. Three of the identified cytomegalovirus-associated TCR beta chains were confirmed in vitro to be specific for cytomegalovirus antigens.

Measured from the cysteine to the phenylalanine, the CDR3 is 15 residues long. The CDR3 DNA has 45 bases and is translated from base 1. The germline V gene specifies SGHDT as CDR1 and YYEEEE as CDR2. Relative to germline, V is 4 bases shorter and J is 0 bases shorter, with 13 bases between their ends. The chain uses TRBV5-6 and TRBJ2-5; the best D guess is TRBD1, with 6 bases matching. The TCR originated in a man aged 25 to 45 in good health and CMV-seronegative. Sequenced sample: PBMCs. In nucleotide form, the sequence is TGTGCCAGCAGCGAAATCGGACAGAACCAAGAGACCCAGTACTTC. Translated, this is CASSEIGQNQETQYF.